This T cell receptor (beta chain) was recorded in a study of blood T cells in healthy people across ages. Study-wide points: Higher diversity and more naive CD4+ cells were features of long-lived donors, compared to aged donors.

There are many counts of this clonotype. The antigen is unknown. V lost 2 bases and J lost 3, with 10 bases in between. The germline V gene encodes CDR1 SGHDN and CDR2 FVKESK. The CDR3 covers 14 residues. A second about 6 to 11 cycle PCR used barcoded and J-beta primers. Each CDR3 protein is one row after TCRdb ran MiXCR on the 5' RACE reads. This table has approximately 600,000 distinct CDR3 sequences, 58% appearing once. The sequenced material came from blood. This sequence joins TRBV14 and TRBJ1-1; perhaps TRBD1 as D (5 bases). The source of this sequence is a man in his sixties in good health. Written as DNA, the CDR3 is TGTGCCAGCAGCCAATTGGGGGGGGACACTGAAGCTTTCTTT. Amino acids: CASSQLGGDTEAFF.